The sequence of this TCR beta chain was determined in a study of neurological immune-mediated disorders. Study-wide findings and caveats: None of the CDR3 amino acid sequences in expanded clones turned up in more than one subject, which points to private repertoires in all groups.

This clonotype has at least ten counts. Antigen: not known. This may stem from a read error, because a much larger clone lies one nucleotide away. Each TCR transcript was tagged with a 10-nucleotide random UMI during 5'RACE. Every sequencing run produced over 160 million TCR-beta sequences, and the sequences from any one run covered 15-18 subjects. TCRdb re-analysed the 5' RACE reads in MiXCR, keeping a single row per CDR3 protein. This table holds about 31,000 distinct CDR3 sequences, 10% to 15% found once. Germline loops: CDR1 SGHRS, CDR2 YFSETQ. The CDR3 runs to 14 residues. V gave up 4 bases and J gave up 1 base, with 11 bases separating them. Time point in this sample: technical triplicate 2. Sorted libraries drew on around 1 million CD4+ or CD8+ T cells.

This receptor was obtained from a female donor with HTLV-1-associated myelopathy (HAM/TSP). What was sequenced was CD4+ T cells from blood. This sequence joins TRBV5-1 and TRBJ1-1; tentatively, D is TRBD1 (5 bases). The CDR3 DNA is TGCGCCAGCAGCCGCTCGGGGGGGAACACTGAAGCTTTCTTT. It specifies CASSRSGGNTEAFF.